The source of this TCR beta chain is a study of post-analysis software for immune sequencing data (dated by TCRdb to the mid-2010s). The study in broad terms: Relapsing-remitting, secondary progressive and progressive-relapsing multiple sclerosis were recorded as disease courses, and subtype annotation was lacking for some patients. Patient repertoires were compared against 11 to 12 previously published healthy control repertoires from donors aged 6 to 25 years. A subset of samples was prepared in parallel using single-end sample barcoding, then pooled and co-amplified after Illumina adapter ligation. What the research found in general, with its limitations: Compared with controls, multiple sclerosis patients had significantly lower normalized Chao1 diversity, a finding suggesting substantial peripheral T-cell clonal expansion. The multiple sclerosis patient group was slightly younger than the control group. A few TRBV segments, including TRBV5-6, TRBV5-1 and TRBV20-1, were significantly more frequent in patients than controls. Direct clustering with F measure showed strong co-clustering of samples prepared in the same batch, prompting a batch-effect correction.

About this clonotype: Its binding antigen is unknown. Per-base quality was not reported, and no clone a single base away is much larger than it.

Unmatched junction bases come to 5, with V trimmed by 2 bases and J by 1 base. According to the germline V gene (reference sequence), CDR1 reads MNHNY and CDR2 reads SVGAGI. The CDR3 has 16 amino acids, counting the end cysteine and phenylalanine. The CDR3 DNA has 48 bases and is translated from base 1. Library method: PCR. Reads for this sample came from an Illumina HiSeq 2500. Unique molecular identifiers were incorporated into TCR beta cDNA libraries to reduce PCR and sequencing biases. About 0.5 million cDNA molecules were obtained for every 1 to 10 million input T cells, so each molecule roughly corresponded to one T cell. The patient libraries were prepared and sequenced using the same protocol as the earlier healthy control dataset. Samples belonging to the same batch were prepared together, multiplexed and sequenced on a shared HiSeq lane. The study's own analysis went as follows. Raw barcoded reads were processed with MIGEC, discarding single-read molecular identifier groups before consensus assembly and CDR3 extraction. VDJtools was used for post-analysis of the clonotype tables, with diversity normalized by down-sampling every dataset to the smallest sample size. Repertoire overlap clustering matched CDR3 amino acid but not nucleotide sequences to correct batch-related cross-sample contamination. Using fastp trimming at Q25 and MiXCR clonotype assembly, TCRdb reanalyzed the public sequencing data and kept in-frame beta chains. For every CDR3 protein sequence, its rows merge into one entry that carries the most common genes and DNA. These V and J calls are TCRdb output, not the study's own analysis. Present in this sample are fewer than 850,000 distinct CDR3 sequences, approximately 44% of which were seen just once. The ten biggest clones cover roughly 5% of the sample.

To demonstrate the VDJtools post-analysis software, TCR beta repertoires were profiled from the peripheral blood of 13 young patients with multiple sclerosis. The patients with multiple sclerosis were children and adolescents between about 6 and 15 years of age. The chain was built from TRBV6-6 and TRBJ1-5; 7 bases in the middle match TRBD1. Material for sequencing was blood. This sequence originates from a girl aged 10 to 17 with multiple sclerosis. The CDR3 sequence is CASSYPKQGSNQPQHF. The nucleotide sequence is given as TGTGCCAGCAGTTACCCGAAACAGGGGAGCAATCAGCCCCAGCATTTT.